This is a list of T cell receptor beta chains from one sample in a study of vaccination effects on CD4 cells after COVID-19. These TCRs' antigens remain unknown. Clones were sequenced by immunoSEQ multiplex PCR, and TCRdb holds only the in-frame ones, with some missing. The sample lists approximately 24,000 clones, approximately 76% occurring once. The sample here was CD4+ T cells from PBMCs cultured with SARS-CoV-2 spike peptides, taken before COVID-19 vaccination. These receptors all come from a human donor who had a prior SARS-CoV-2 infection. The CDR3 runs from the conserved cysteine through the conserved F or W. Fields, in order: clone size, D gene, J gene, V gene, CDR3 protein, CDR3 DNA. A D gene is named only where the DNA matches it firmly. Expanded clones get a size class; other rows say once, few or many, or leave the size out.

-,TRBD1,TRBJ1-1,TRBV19,CASSGRDRGPEAFF,TGTGCCAGTAGTGGACGGGACAGGGGCCCTGAAGCTTTCTTT
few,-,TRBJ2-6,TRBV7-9,CASRGPGANVLTF,TGTGCCAGCAGGGGCCCCGGGGCCAACGTCCTGACTTTC
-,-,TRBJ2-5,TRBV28,CASSLRRETQYF,TGTGCCAGCAGTCTCAGGCGGGAGACCCAGTACTTC
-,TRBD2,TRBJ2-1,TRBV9,CASSPMGGTYNEQFF,TGTGCCAGCAGCCCAATGGGGGGGACCTACAATGAGCAGTTCTTC
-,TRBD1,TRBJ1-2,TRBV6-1,CASSEIFRTGGYTF,TGTGCCAGCAGTGAAATTTTCCGGACAGGAGGCTACACCTTC
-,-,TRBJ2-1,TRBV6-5,CASRKEGLTYNEQFF,TGTGCCAGCCGAAAGGAGGGGCTGACCTACAATGAGCAGTTCTTC
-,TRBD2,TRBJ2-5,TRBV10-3,CAISEFIAGGPETQYF,TGTGCCATCAGTGAGTTTATAGCGGGGGGGCCAGAGACCCAGTACTTC
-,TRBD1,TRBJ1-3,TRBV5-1,CASSETGVPGNTIYF,TGCGCCAGCAGCGAAACAGGGGTCCCTGGAAACACCATATATTTT
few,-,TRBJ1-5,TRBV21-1,CASSKGAAASNQPQHF,TGTGCCAGCAGCAAAGGGGCAGCAGCTAGCAATCAGCCCCAGCATTTT
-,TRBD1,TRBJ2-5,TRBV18,CASSPGTGQETQYF,TGTGCCAGCTCGCCCGGGACAGGCCAAGAGACCCAGTACTTC
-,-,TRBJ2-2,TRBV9,CASSPFEARSNTGELFF,TGTGCCAGCAGCCCCTTCGAAGCGCGGTCGAACACCGGGGAGCTGTTTTTT
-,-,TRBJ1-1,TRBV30,CAWSPSLGGAFF,TGTGCCTGGAGCCCGTCCCTAGGGGGAGCTTTCTTT
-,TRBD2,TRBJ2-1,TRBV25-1,CAPTSGPGSSYNEQFF,TGTGCCCCGACTAGCGGCCCCGGCAGCTCCTACAATGAGCAGTTCTTC
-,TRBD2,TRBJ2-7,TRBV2,CASSEGLAGAHYEQYF,TGTGCCAGCAGTGAGGGACTAGCGGGAGCTCACTACGAGCAGTACTTC
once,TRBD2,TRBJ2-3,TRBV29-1,CSVAGLAGEALDTQYF,TGCAGCGTTGCGGGACTAGCGGGGGAGGCGTTAGATACGCAGTATTTT
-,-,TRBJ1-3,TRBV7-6,CASRPGFGDSGNTIYF,TGTGCCAGCAGGCCCGGGTTCGGCGACTCTGGAAACACCATATATTTT
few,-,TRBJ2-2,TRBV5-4,CASSIRGNTGELFF,TGTGCCAGCAGCATTAGGGGGAACACCGGGGAGCTGTTTTTT
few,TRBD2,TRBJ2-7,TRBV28,CASRPSGGEQYF,TGTGCCAGCAGGCCCAGCGGGGGCGAGCAGTACTTC
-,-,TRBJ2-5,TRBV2,CASSDRGPYQETQYF,TGTGCCAGCAGTGATCGGGGTCCGTACCAAGAGACCCAGTACTTC
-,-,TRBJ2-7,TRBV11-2,CASSLRSPGPYEQYF,TGTGCCAGCAGCTTAAGGAGTCCAGGACCCTACGAGCAGTACTTC
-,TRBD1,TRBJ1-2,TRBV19,CASSIRTGLHGYTF,TGTGCCAGTAGTATCCGGACAGGGTTGCATGGCTACACCTTC
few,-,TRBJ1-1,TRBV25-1,CASSDDVSNTEAFF,TGTGCCAGCAGTGATGATGTATCGAACACTGAAGCTTTCTTT
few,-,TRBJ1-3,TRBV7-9,CASSLGLSNLSGNTIYF,TGTGCCAGCAGCTTAGGTTTATCGAATCTCTCTGGAAACACCATATATTTT
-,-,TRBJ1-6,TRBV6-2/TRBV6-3,CASSYQNSPLHF,TGTGCCAGCAGTTATCAGAATTCACCCCTCCACTTT
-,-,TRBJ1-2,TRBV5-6,CASSMSNYGYTF,TGTGCCAGCAGCATGTCCAACTATGGCTACACCTTC